This T cell receptor (beta chain) was recorded in a study of shared clonotypes between healthy human individuals (dated by TCRdb to 2018 to 2020). General notes on the study: A few men and two women, aged 18 to 49 years, made up the cohort. For each donor, CD4 naive and CD4 memory were each run on three plates, CD8 naive on two plates, and CD8 memory on one plate. To estimate repertoire size and how much clonotype sharing occurs between individuals, the study deeply sequenced the blood TCR repertoires of five healthy adults. To increase sequencing depth and limit assay-specific biases, TCR repertoire library preparation and sequencing were carried out by different laboratories using diverse techniques. Per donor, leukapheresis produced somewhere between about 0.9 and 9 billion PBMCs.

TCR CDR3 regions were amplified from genomic DNA by multiplex PCR using the deep immunoSEQ assay. For each cell subset, the extracted genomic DNA was distributed evenly across all wells of several immunoSEQ 96-well plates, and each plate served as one replicate. For sorted subsets, approximately 200 ng of genomic DNA, equivalent to some 33,000 T cell genomes, went into each replicate PCR. The purified libraries were quantified using a Qubit 3.0 fluorometer, sized with a Bioanalyzer 2100, and then quantified again using the KAPA Library Quantification kit. A separate single-read 150-cycle Illumina NextSeq 550 flow cell was used to sequence each immunoSEQ 96-well plate. For the original study's pipeline: The immunoSEQ output contained only junctional sequences without quality scores, so filtering could not match that applied to full-length reads. To assign V/J genes and CDR3, sequences were annotated against IMGT germline references using PyIR, a Python wrapper for IgBLAST v1.9. Reads were removed for weak V/J assignments (E-value above 1e-6), missing CDR3, stop codons, out-of-frame junctions, or ambiguous translated residues. V3J clonotypes were defined as sequences sharing the same inferred V gene, J gene, and CDR3 amino acid sequence. The percentage overlap between two repertoires was calculated by dividing the number of shared unique clonotypes by the size of the smaller repertoire. Richness of each repertoire was evaluated using RTK rarefaction, the Chao1 estimator, and Recon v2.1 estimates of unobserved clonotypes. Generation probabilities were computed with OLGA for all TCRbeta clonotypes obtained by the gDNA method from several donors. TCRdb limited this immuneACCESS table to in-frame rearrangements with V and J called. A share of clones is missing; checked studies link under half to unresolved V genes, and the rest is unexplained. D and trimming come from the DNA, and the V and J calls and clone size come from that table. The sample table holds roughly 400,000 clones, of which roughly 96% were seen once. The ten top clones hold 0.32% of the sample.

The donors were healthy, HIV-negative adults with no recently reported acute infections or vaccinations. All donors were Caucasian adults living in Nashville, Tennessee, USA. The CD8 memory samples were a combination of magnetically selected CD45RO+ cells and CCR7-negative CD45RA+ effector memory (TemRA) cells. Blood was collected by leukapheresis, and PBMCs were isolated by Ficoll-Histopaque density gradient centrifugation and then cryopreserved in liquid nitrogen vapor phase. Analytical flow cytometry was used to check the purity and quantity of each magnetically sorted T cell population. Each sorted fraction had its genomic DNA isolated and then quantified by UV absorbance on a Nanodrop 2000c. Trimming takes 3 bases off V and 3 bases off J; junction bases not matched to a gene: 16. The CDR3, cysteine through phenylalanine, is 18 amino acids long. The read is trimmed to its CDR3 DNA, 54 bases read in frame from base 1. The germline V gene provides CDR1 SGDLS and CDR2 YYNGEE.

Points on this clone: Its antigen is unknown. Base-call qualities are not available, and no considerably larger clone is one nucleotide away.

Study-wide conclusions, independent of this receptor: Estimated clonotype richness was generally larger for naive than for memory subsets. Clonotypes shared by all four sorted-subset donors showed higher generation probabilities than non-shared clonotypes. Based on pairwise subsampling, the degree of clonotype sharing among donors was expected to be affected by sequencing depth. Even with the large sequencing depth, rarefaction of the sorted-subset datasets indicated that sequencing was incomplete. Sharing across a few donors was observed for around 5% of naive CD4, over 3% of naive CD8, over 2% of memory CD4, and less than 0.45% of memory CD8 clonotypes. Sampling was limited to blood, and TCR repertoires in tissue likely differ from TCR repertoires in blood. The small number of donors limited the genetic and exposure-history diversity represented.

The sequenced sample was memory CD8+ T cells sorted from blood. The sample's cell subset or site label is to be understood as: CD45RO+ cells pooled with CCR7-negative TemRA cells. The V gene is TRBV9 and the J gene is TRBJ2-3; the central 7 bases match TRBD2. This TCR derives from a man under 40 in good health. The bases are TGTGCCAGCAGCGGGGCCCCCGTTGCGGGAGAGACGACAGATACGCAGTATTTT. Its translation is CASSGAPVAGETTDTQYF.